The 6 T cell receptor beta chains in this list originate from one sample, sequenced in a study of T cell responses to AZD1222 COVID-19 vaccine. Only in-frame clones appear in the TCRdb table, and some are missing; sequencing was by immunoSEQ multiplex PCR. The table has about 130,000 clones, 87% seen once; the top ten hold more than 9%. Sequenced material: peripheral blood, taken on day 0 of AZD1222 vaccination. The receptors derive from an adult in good health.

The chain uses TRBV24-1 and TRBJ1-4, with a weak D call TRBD1 (6 bases). Germline values: CDR1 KGHDR, CDR2 SFDVKD. The V end was cut by 9 bases, the J end by 6 bases, with 10 bases between. The CDR3 runs 12 residues. CDR3 coding DNA: TGTGCCACCGGGGGGCGTTATGAAAAACTGTTTTTT. As protein: CATGGRYEKLFF.

CDR3 sequence: CASSVAFGNTEAFF. Here the CDR3 DNA reads TGTGCCAGCAGCGTAGCGTTCGGGAACACTGAAGCTTTCTTT. V usage is TRBV9 and J usage is TRBJ1-1; D gene ambiguous. V was trimmed by 0 bases and J by 1 base, leaving 7 bases between them. Germline V gene sequence: CDR1 SGDLS, CDR2 YYNGEE. CDR3 length: 14 amino acids.

The rearrangement links TRBV19 to TRBJ1-2; maybe TRBD1 (5 bases). The CDR3 sequence is 18 residues long. V dropped 4 bases and J dropped 8 bases, with 29 bases sitting between them. Germline V lookup: CDR1 LNHDA, CDR2 SQIVND (reference sequence). The CDR3 loop is CASSSLLVLPPVTGGYTF. CDR3 nucleotide sequence: TGTGCCAGTAGTAGCCTTTTGGTCCTTCCTCCCGTTACAGGAGGCTACACCTTC.

The rearrangement links TRBV2 to TRBJ2-3; D perhaps matches TRBD2 (5 bases). V was clipped by 1 base and J by 2 bases, with 7 bases between them. Germline values: CDR1 SNHLY, CDR2 FYNNEI. This CDR3 region has 14 residues. CDR3 protein: CASSEVGDTDTQYF. The CDR3 coding sequence is TGTGCCAGCAGTGAAGTCGGGGACACAGATACGCAGTATTTT.

CDR3 in DNA: TGTGCCGTTGATTCCGGAGGGGGCACTGAAGCTTTCTTT. Translated, it gives CAVDSGGGTEAFF. The rearrangement joins TRBV10-3 to TRBJ1-1; D possibly corresponds to TRBD1 (6 bases). This CDR3 comprises 13 residues. V dropped 11 bases and J dropped 4 bases, with 17 bases sitting between them. Germline V lookup: CDR1 ENHRY, CDR2 SYGVKD.

The V gene is TRBV5-1, the J gene TRBJ2-2; D is perhaps TRBD1 (6 bases). The germline V and J ends were trimmed by 2 bases and 2 bases, with 16 bases remaining between them. Germline CDR1 reads SGHRS; CDR2 reads YFSETQ. The CDR3 consists of 17 residues. The CDR3 DNA sequence: TGCGCCAGCAGCTTTCGTCTCAGGACAGCCAACACCGGGGAGCTGTTTTTT. Translation gives CASSFRLRTANTGELFF.